This TCR beta chain originates from a study of OX40 agonist ivuxolimab in advanced cancers. About the study: Mean age about 60 years, range about 23 to 85; 82.7% male. General study findings and limits: Among some nonresponders, normalized T-cell clonal expansion was also low.

In regard to this clone: Its antigen is undetermined.

Sequencing used immunoSEQ multiplex PCR; TCRdb keeps in-frame clones, though not all of them. Counted here are 100,000 or so clones, approximately 87% occurring once; the ten biggest clones make up 5.5%. The V end was cut by 2 bases, the J end by 13 bases, with 9 bases between. Per germline, CDR1 MNHNY and CDR2 SVGAGI (reference sequence). CDR3 length: 11 residues. Sequenced here: CD4+ or CD8+ T cells sorted from blood, sampled in a trial of the OX40 agonist ivuxolimab. This TCR came from an adult with an advanced solid tumor such as melanoma, head and neck, liver or kidney cancer. The J gene is TRBJ2-1, the V gene TRBV6-6; no clear D. The CDR3 here is CASSYKTDQFF. In nucleotides, the CDR3 is TGTGCCAGCAGTTACAAAACGGATCAGTTCTTC.